This TCR beta chain was recorded in a study of T cell responses to AZD1222 COVID-19 vaccine. Whole-study context: The study pooled second doses at about 4 or about 12 weeks. The study's findings and limits: There were mostly white British donors and more females than males, and clonal diversity was possibly underestimated. Unmutated variant regions are reportedly the target of nearly half of TCRs that are spike-specific. Baseline seropositives among AZD1222 recipients totaled only 6 or 7.

With regard to this clone: What it binds is unknown.

Here immunoSEQ multiplex PCR was the method, and the copy in TCRdb shows in-frame clones only, minus some. The top ten clones hold about 13% of a sample with 75,000 to 95,000 clones, around 83% of them seen once. Germline loops: CDR1 MNHEY, CDR2 SMNVEV (reference sequence). The CDR3 has 14 amino acids. J was trimmed by 6 bases and V by 2 bases; bases with no gene match: 3. The sequencing here drew on peripheral blood, taken on day 0 of AZD1222 vaccination. The V and J genes are TRBV27 and TRBJ2-2; 7 positions match TRBD2. The TCR was taken from an adult in good health. The chain's CDR3 is CASSLSRGAGELFF. CDR3 coding DNA: TGTGCCAGCAGTTTAAGTCGGGGGGCCGGGGAGCTGTTTTTT.